This T cell receptor beta chain came from a study of T-cell memory formation after mild COVID-19 (dated by TCRdb to the early 2020s). Looking at the study overall: TCR sequence clusters from the two donors were largely donor specific. The cohort comprised two young, previously healthy adult volunteers, one female and one male. In a couple of donors, T-cell clones that expanded and contracted after mild COVID-19 were tracked by sequencing TCRalpha and TCRbeta repertoires over time.

Study-wide conclusions, independent of this receptor: Some responding clones were found in pre-infection memory, which suggests that pre-existing cross-reactive memory T cells took part in the SARS-CoV-2 response. Balanced CD4/CD8 phenotypes were observed for clones contracting from day 15 to 85, whereas a bias towards CD4+ was observed for a second wave of clones expanding from day 15 to 37. Contracting CD4+ clones were found mainly in CM and EM memory subsets, while CD8+ clones were enriched in EMRA. The study included only a couple of mild cases, and larger cohorts that include severe cases with pre-infection samples were judged to be necessary. SARS-CoV-2 specificity was not confirmed for the second-wave clones peaking on day 37.

According to the germline V gene (reference sequence), CDR1 reads LGHDT and CDR2 reads YNNKEL. There are 12 amino acids in the CDR3, from cysteine to phenylalanine inclusive. The CDR3 DNA has 36 bases and is translated from base 1. Cut back by 8 bases and 3 bases, the V and J ends lie 11 bases apart. Ficoll-Paque density gradient centrifugation was used to isolate PBMCs. The reads were generated on an Illumina NovaSeq 6000. Using 5'RACE with constant-segment primers, TCRalpha and TCRbeta cDNA libraries were constructed, with sample barcodes and unique molecular identifiers added in the process. RNA was extracted from every sample with Trizol reagent. The libraries were amplified in two PCR steps, and the second step added a second sample barcode and Illumina TruSeq adapters. Sequencing of the libraries was done on an Illumina NovaSeq, producing 2 x 150 bp paired-end reads. Per the source publication's procedure: The reads were demultiplexed and collapsed into UMI-guided consensus sequences using migec v1.2.7. Using mixcr v2.1.11, UMI consensuses were aligned to TRA and TRB V and J templates and then assembled into clonotypes. A clonotype was counted as expanded or contracted only when both edgeR and NoisET called the clonotype significant, with the noise models trained on biological replicates. For edgeR calls, the cutoffs were a false discovery rate-adjusted p below 0.01 and a log2 fold-change threshold of 1. PCA with hierarchical clustering of max-normalized trajectories of the 1000 most abundant clonotypes was used as exploratory dynamics analysis. The CD4 or CD8 phenotype of responding clones was assigned using the separately sequenced CD4+ and CD8+ repertoires. TCRdb ran its own pipeline on the public reads, namely fastp trimming at Q25 and MiXCR clone calling, and kept in-frame beta chains. Rows with a matching CDR3 protein are joined into one entry that keeps the most common DNA and genes. The V and J calls were determined by TCRdb, not by the authors. This sample has 130,000 to 150,000 distinct CDR3 sequences in its table, and over 6% of those were observed once. In total, the top ten clones hold approximately 2% of the sample.

Comments on this clonotype: What this receptor recognizes is not known. No much larger clonotype is one base removed from it; base qualities were not supplied.

Here the chain combines TRBV3-1 and TRBJ2-7; too little of a D gene remains to name it. The TCR sequence derives from an adult woman who had mild COVID-19 (a few samples of this study predate the infection). The sample titles of this study are shuffled in the database, so cell type and time point are left out; the donor was told from shared clones. The sample comprised PBMCs or a T cell subset sorted from them (not recorded which). The CDR3 protein is CASRLGGYEQYF. The DNA sequence reads TGTGCCAGCCGCTTGGGTGGCTACGAGCAGTACTTC.